The text below deals with one T cell receptor beta chain. The target antigen is unknown. The entry originates in a study of T cell responses to AZD1222 COVID-19 vaccine. Study at large: Pooling was applied to second doses at about 4 or about 12 weeks.

General study findings and limits: Repertoires were obtained only post-peak T cell response. Reports indicate that nearly half of spike-specific TCRs are directed at unmutated variant regions. A mostly white British donor set with more females was recruited, and clonal diversity was possibly underestimated.

Germline V CDR1 and CDR2: SQVTM, ANQGSEA. V lost 7 bases to trimming and J lost 3 bases, with 12 bases between them. This CDR3 region has 12 residues. The protocol was immunoSEQ multiplex PCR, while the TCRdb copy is restricted to in-frame clones and leaves out a portion. The profile shows 70,000 to 95,000 clones, more than 90% of them singletons. This chain uses TRBV29-1 with TRBJ1-2; D is unresolved. The sample was peripheral blood, taken on day 0 of AZD1222 vaccination. The TCR sequence derives from an adult in good health. CDR3 sequence: CSAEGVHYGYTF. As DNA, the CDR3 is TGCAGCGCCGAGGGAGTTCACTATGGCTACACCTTC.